These 13 T cell receptor beta chains share one sample of origin, sequenced in a study of Ad26.COV2.S vaccination and SARS-CoV-2 variants. Generated by immunoSEQ multiplex PCR, the TCRdb table keeps only in-frame clones and is missing some. The sample holds around 400,000 clones, roughly four fifths seen once. Treatment defined: around 19 received Ad26.COV2.S at low or high dose, single or two shots; about 5 received placebo; per-sample allocation not given. Day 63 after the first injection of vaccine or placebo was the sampling time. The input for sequencing was peripheral blood, taken in a trial of Ad26.COV2.S vaccine versus placebo. The receptors come from a person aged 18-60 years who received the Ad26.COV2.S COVID-19 vaccine or a placebo.

The chain carries TRBV3-1 (or the pseudogene TRBV3-2) and TRBJ1-6; D remains unclear. CDR3 length equals 15 residues. The V end was cut by 0 bases, the J end by 11 bases, with 14 bases between. Germline loops: CDR1 LGHDT, CDR2 YNNKEL (reference sequence). The CDR3 DNA reads as TGTGCCAGCAGCCAAGATGGAATCAGGCTCGCACCCCTCCACTTT. Residues: CASSQDGIRLAPLHF.

The CDR3 bases are TGTGCCAGCAGCGGGGAGGGGACAGGGTACTATGGCTACACCTTC. Amino acids: CASSGEGTGYYGYTF. The rearrangement joins TRBV5-6 to TRBJ1-2; TRBD1 aligns across 9 bases. The germline CDR1 and CDR2 sequences are SGHDT and YYEEEE. V trimming: 4 bases; J trimming: 3 bases; junction bases outside the gene matches: 7. The CDR3 length is 15 residues. The full variable domain, in which reference TRBV5-6 and TRBJ1-2 provide the parts outside the CDR3, is DAGVTQSPTHLIKTRGQQVTLRCSPKSGHDTVSWYQQALGQGPQFIFQYYEEEERQRGNFPDRFSGHQFPNYSSELNVNALLLGDSALYLCASSGEGTGYYGYTFGSGTRLTVV.

The rearrangement links TRBV9 to TRBJ1-2, with TRBD1 matching over 7 bases. Trimming took 3 bases from V and 8 from J; bases not matched to a gene: 4. The germline V gene encodes CDR1 SGDLS and CDR2 YYNGEE. The CDR3 has 12 residues. The CDR3 protein is CASSEGQWGYTF. As DNA, the CDR3 is TGTGCCAGCAGCGAGGGACAGTGGGGCTACACCTTC.

The chain couples TRBV7-2 to TRBJ2-7; TRBD2 agrees at 12 bases. The V gene's germline CDR1 is SGHTA and CDR2 FQGNSA. The CDR3 totals 15 residues. V was pared by 6 bases and J by 4 bases, with 7 bases of the junction left unmatched. The DNA for the CDR3 is TGTGCCAGCAGGTACCGACTAGCGGGAGAATACGAGCAGTACTTC. This translates into CASRYRLAGEYEQYF.

This rearrangement joins TRBV11-1 to TRBJ2-5; no firm D call. The ends were cut back, 2 bases at V and 4 bases at J, with 8 bases in the middle. The CDR3 loop spans 13 amino acids. Germline lookup yields CDR1 SGHAT and CDR2 FQDESV (reference sequence). The chain's CDR3 is CASSLQEGETQYF. CDR3 nucleotides: TGTGCCAGCAGCTTACAAGAAGGAGAGACCCAGTACTTC.

V is TRBV29-1 and J is TRBJ1-1; D unclear. Trimming left V 8 bases short and J 5 bases short, with 18 bases between. This CDR3 contains 13 residues. Germline V gene lookup returns CDR1 SQVTM and CDR2 ANQGSEA. CDR3 DNA: TGCAGCAGCGTTAGGGCAGCCGGAACTGAAGCTTTCTTT. It codes for CSSVRAAGTEAFF.

The chain carries TRBV27 and TRBJ1-6, with TRBD1 as a possible D gene (5 bases). This CDR3 is built from 18 residues. Germline assignment: CDR1 MNHEY and CDR2 SMNVEV (reference sequence). Trimming left V 1 base short and J 0 bases short, with 13 bases between. The CDR3 DNA sequence: TGTGCCAGCAGTTTATGGGGGGGGGTGCGCTCCTATAATTCACCCCTCCACTTT. Translation gives CASSLWGGVRSYNSPLHF.

The chain carries TRBV11-2 and TRBJ2-3, with a tentative D call TRBD2 (5 bases). Trimming took off 1 base at V and 5 bases at J, with 13 bases between the two ends. The CDR3 covers 15 residues. CDR1 and CDR2 (germline): SGHAT, FQNNGV. CDR3 amino acids: CASSLAIEGKDTQYF. For the CDR3, the DNA is TGTGCCAGCAGCTTAGCGATCGAGGGCAAAGATACGCAGTATTTT.

The chain joins TRBV21-1 to TRBJ2-7. TRBV21-1 is termed a pseudogene. This CDR3 comprises 11 residues. In nucleotides, the CDR3 is TGTGCCTCCCTCGACCCCCACGAGCAGTACTTC. It codes for CASLDPHEQYF.

This rearrangement joins TRBV2 to TRBJ2-3, with D possibly TRBD1 on 6 matching bases. The CDR3 extends over 15 amino acids. CDR1 and CDR2 from the germline V gene are SNHLY and FYNNEI. V gave up 7 bases and J gave up 0 bases, with 14 bases separating them. The CDR3 loop reads CASKGTSPSTDTQYF. The CDR3 DNA reads as TGTGCCAGCAAGGGGACATCCCCTAGCACAGATACGCAGTATTTT.

The J gene is TRBJ1-5, the V gene TRBV18; D ambiguous. V gave up 1 base and J gave up 3 bases, with 10 bases separating them. Germline-derived CDR1 and CDR2 are KGHSH and LQKENI. The CDR3 has 15 residues. CDR3 DNA sequence: TGTGCCAGCTCACCACTCGGGAAGAACAATCAGCCCCAGCATTTT. Translating gives CASSPLGKNNQPQHF.

The V and J genes are TRBV14 and TRBJ2-3; 7 positions agree with TRBD1. CDR3 length equals 16 residues. Germline V lookup: CDR1 SGHDN, CDR2 FVKESK. The ends lost 2 bases at V and 6 bases at J; junction bases unmatched: 11. CDR3 in amino acids: CASSQTGALLADTQYF. CDR3 in DNA: TGTGCCAGCAGCCAAACAGGGGCCCTTCTTGCCGATACGCAGTATTTT.

This sequence joins TRBV19 and TRBJ2-1; D perhaps matches TRBD2 (5 bases). This CDR3 has 14 residues. Germline V gene lookup returns CDR1 LNHDA and CDR2 SQIVND (reference sequence). V was shortened by 6 bases and J by 7 bases, with 16 bases between the two germline ends. CDR3 coding DNA: TGTGCCAGTAGACCGGAGATCGGAGGTAATGAGCAGTTCTTC. Amino acids: CASRPEIGGNEQFF.